This is a list of T cell receptor beta chains from one sample in a study of graft-versus-host responses after intestinal transplantation. Profiled with immunoSEQ multiplex PCR; TCRdb holds only in-frame clones, not every one. Of 20,000 to 25,000 clones detected, approximately 92% appear once; the ten largest clones hold 43%. Here the sequenced sample was PBMCs, taken 262 days after intestinal transplant. The receptors come from a human patient who received an intestinal transplant, so some T cells may come from the graft donor. Each CDR3 is given with its conserved first and last residue. A D gene is named only where the DNA matches it firmly. The listing skips clone size in some rows; elsewhere it reads once, few, many or a size class.

j_call: TRBJ2-4; v_call: TRBV4-1; d_call: TRBD1; clone_size: .; cdr3_length: 17; cdr3_aa: CASSQEGQAIAKNIQYF; cdr3_nt: TGCGCCAGCAGCCAAGAGGGACAGGCCATAGCCAAAAACATTCAGTACTTC
j_call: TRBJ2-3; v_call: TRBV5-1; d_call: TRBD2; clone_size: .; cdr3_length: 14; cdr3_aa: CASGVSGSTDTQYF; cdr3_nt: TGCGCCAGCGGGGTTAGCGGGAGCACAGATACGCAGTATTTT
j_call: TRBJ2-3; v_call: TRBV29-1; d_call: .; clone_size: once; cdr3_length: 16; cdr3_aa: CSVVPGTRLSTDTQYF; cdr3_nt: TGCAGCGTTGTGCCTGGGACCCGTCTTAGCACAGATACGCAGTATTTT
j_call: TRBJ2-6; v_call: TRBV5-6; d_call: .; clone_size: .; cdr3_length: 18; cdr3_aa: CASSLVWGGSSGANVLTF; cdr3_nt: TGTGCCAGCAGCTTGGTCTGGGGTGGGAGCTCTGGGGCCAACGTCCTGACTTTC
j_call: TRBJ1-4; v_call: TRBV30; d_call: .; clone_size: .; cdr3_length: 14; cdr3_aa: CAWSVPREAEKLFF; cdr3_nt: TGTGCCTGGAGTGTACCCAGGGAGGCTGAAAAACTGTTTTTT
j_call: TRBJ2-3; v_call: TRBV10-1; d_call: TRBD2; clone_size: .; cdr3_length: 15; cdr3_aa: CASSTTSGGPDTQYF; cdr3_nt: TGCGCCAGCAGTACGACTAGCGGGGGCCCAGATACGCAGTATTTT
j_call: TRBJ2-1; v_call: TRBV9; d_call: .; clone_size: once; cdr3_length: 12; cdr3_aa: CASSGAGPPQFF; cdr3_nt: TGTGCCAGCAGCGGCGCGGGACCGCCCCAGTTCTTC
j_call: TRBJ2-1; v_call: TRBV6-1; d_call: .; clone_size: .; cdr3_length: 15; cdr3_aa: CASSLHEPRFNEQFF; cdr3_nt: TGTGCCAGCAGTCTACACGAGCCGAGGTTCAATGAGCAGTTCTTC
j_call: TRBJ2-5; v_call: TRBV4-2; d_call: TRBD2; clone_size: .; cdr3_length: 15; cdr3_aa: CASSQSTSGGETQYF; cdr3_nt: TGTGCCAGCAGCCAGTCGACTAGCGGGGGTGAGACCCAGTACTTC
j_call: TRBJ2-6; v_call: TRBV7-2; d_call: .; clone_size: .; cdr3_length: 15; cdr3_aa: CASSLGGTGANVLTF; cdr3_nt: TGTGCCAGCAGCTTAGGGGGGACTGGGGCCAACGTCCTGACCTTC
j_call: TRBJ1-2; v_call: TRBV9; d_call: .; clone_size: once; cdr3_length: 14; cdr3_aa: CASSPSGAGYGYTF; cdr3_nt: TGTGCCAGCAGCCCCTCGGGGGCAGGCTATGGCTACACCTTC
j_call: TRBJ1-2; v_call: TRBV6-6; d_call: .; clone_size: .; cdr3_length: 14; cdr3_aa: CASSSPGPLRGYTF; cdr3_nt: TGTGCCAGCAGTTCCCCGGGCCCTCTGCGGGGCTACACCTTC
j_call: TRBJ2-7; v_call: TRBV28; d_call: TRBD1; clone_size: .; cdr3_length: 17; cdr3_aa: CASSLSPVGTGAYEQYF; cdr3_nt: TGTGCCAGCAGTTTAAGTCCTGTGGGGACAGGGGCCTACGAGCAGTACTTC
j_call: TRBJ2-4; v_call: TRBV5-8; d_call: TRBD1; clone_size: .; cdr3_length: 16; cdr3_aa: CASSFQGAQAKNIQYF; cdr3_nt: TGTGCCAGCAGCTTTCAGGGGGCGCAAGCCAAAAACATTCAGTACTTC
j_call: TRBJ1-4; v_call: TRBV21-1; d_call: .; clone_size: .; cdr3_length: 18; cdr3_aa: CASSLHQAPWGDKEKLFF; cdr3_nt: TGTGCCAGCAGCTTACACCAAGCCCCCTGGGGGGATAAAGAAAAACTGTTTTTT
j_call: TRBJ2-7; v_call: TRBV28; d_call: .; clone_size: .; cdr3_length: 12; cdr3_aa: CASSFGQNEQYF; cdr3_nt: TGTGCCAGCAGTTTTGGACAGAACGAGCAGTACTTC
j_call: TRBJ1-1; v_call: TRBV6-1; d_call: .; clone_size: once; cdr3_length: 13; cdr3_aa: CASTEVGRAEAFF; cdr3_nt: TGTGCCAGCACCGAGGTCGGTCGGGCGGAAGCTTTCTTT
j_call: TRBJ2-2; v_call: TRBV18; d_call: TRBD1; clone_size: .; cdr3_length: 15; cdr3_aa: CASSPRQGYTGELFF; cdr3_nt: TGTGCCAGCTCACCACGACAGGGATACACCGGGGAGCTGTTTTTT
j_call: TRBJ1-5; v_call: TRBV28; d_call: .; clone_size: .; cdr3_length: 15; cdr3_aa: CASSPTGGSNQPQHF; cdr3_nt: TGTGCCAGCAGTCCGACAGGCGGTAGCAATCAGCCCCAGCATTTT
j_call: TRBJ2-5; v_call: TRBV7-9; d_call: .; clone_size: once; cdr3_length: 16; cdr3_aa: CASSSPEDRVQETQYF; cdr3_nt: TGTGCCAGCAGCTCTCCGGAGGACAGAGTTCAAGAGACCCAGTACTTC
j_call: TRBJ1-1; v_call: TRBV19; d_call: .; clone_size: .; cdr3_length: 14; cdr3_aa: CASSSTDMNTEAFF; cdr3_nt: TGTGCCAGTAGTTCGACAGACATGAACACTGAAGCTTTCTTT
j_call: TRBJ2-1; v_call: TRBV18; d_call: .; clone_size: once; cdr3_length: 14; cdr3_aa: CASSPPQGFDEQFF; cdr3_nt: TGTGCCAGCTCACCTCCCCAGGGATTCGATGAGCAGTTCTTC
j_call: TRBJ2-7; v_call: TRBV10-2; d_call: TRBD1; clone_size: .; cdr3_length: 16; cdr3_aa: CASRLFPGQGRSEQYF; cdr3_nt: TGCGCCAGCAGACTTTTTCCGGGACAGGGCCGGAGCGAGCAGTACTTC
j_call: TRBJ2-7; v_call: TRBV5-3; d_call: .; clone_size: .; cdr3_length: 13; cdr3_aa: CASSLEAGVEQYF; cdr3_nt: TGTGCCAGCAGCTTGGAAGCGGGCGTTGAGCAGTACTTC
j_call: TRBJ2-5; v_call: TRBV7-2; d_call: TRBD2; clone_size: .; cdr3_length: 14; cdr3_aa: CASSLAGGEETQYF; cdr3_nt: TGTGCCAGCAGCTTAGCGGGGGGGGAAGAGACCCAGTACTTC
j_call: TRBJ2-7; v_call: TRBV5-1; d_call: .; clone_size: .; cdr3_length: 14; cdr3_aa: CASSFGQGGYEQYF; cdr3_nt: TGCGCCAGCAGCTTCGGGCAGGGGGGCTACGAGCAGTACTTC
j_call: TRBJ2-5; v_call: TRBV27; d_call: TRBD2; clone_size: .; cdr3_length: 14; cdr3_aa: CASSLGGSRETQYF; cdr3_nt: TGTGCCAGCAGTTTAGGCGGGAGTAGGGAGACCCAGTACTTC
j_call: TRBJ2-3; v_call: TRBV19; d_call: TRBD1; clone_size: .; cdr3_length: 16; cdr3_aa: CASSIRDREGTDTQYF; cdr3_nt: TGTGCCAGTAGTATTCGGGACAGGGAAGGCACAGATACGCAGTATTTT
j_call: TRBJ1-1; v_call: TRBV30; d_call: TRBD1; clone_size: .; cdr3_length: 17; cdr3_aa: CAWSKIIPGTGATEAFF; cdr3_nt: TGTGCCTGGAGTAAAATTATCCCAGGGACAGGGGCCACTGAAGCTTTCTTT
j_call: TRBJ2-6; v_call: TRBV19; d_call: .; clone_size: .; cdr3_length: 18; cdr3_aa: CASSNTGLLYSGANVLTF; cdr3_nt: TGTGCCAGTAGTAATACAGGGCTATTATACTCTGGGGCCAACGTCCTGACTTTC
j_call: TRBJ2-1; v_call: TRBV6-5; d_call: .; clone_size: .; cdr3_length: 15; cdr3_aa: CASSYTGVPYNEQFF; cdr3_nt: TGTGCCAGCAGTTACACGGGGGTCCCCTACAATGAGCAGTTCTTC
j_call: TRBJ2-7; v_call: TRBV30; d_call: TRBD1; clone_size: .; cdr3_length: 11; cdr3_aa: CAWATGYEQYF; cdr3_nt: TGTGCCTGGGCGACAGGGTACGAGCAGTACTTC
j_call: TRBJ1-1; v_call: TRBV27; d_call: .; clone_size: .; cdr3_length: 17; cdr3_aa: CASRPFGGRDLNTEAFF; cdr3_nt: TGTGCCAGCAGACCTTTTGGGGGTCGGGATCTGAACACTGAAGCTTTCTTT
j_call: TRBJ1-1; v_call: TRBV30; d_call: .; clone_size: .; cdr3_length: 11; cdr3_aa: CAWSGPDSRFF; cdr3_nt: TGTGCCTGGAGTGGACCGGACAGCCGTTTCTTT
j_call: TRBJ1-1; v_call: TRBV4-2; d_call: .; clone_size: .; cdr3_length: 15; cdr3_aa: CASSQGEGAGTEAFF; cdr3_nt: TGTGCCAGCAGCCAAGGTGAGGGTGCGGGGACTGAAGCTTTCTTT
j_call: TRBJ1-6; v_call: TRBV21-1; d_call: .; clone_size: .; cdr3_length: 16; cdr3_aa: CASSKPGKQGNSPLHF; cdr3_nt: TGTGCCAGCAGCAAACCGGGCAAACAGGGGAATTCACCCCTCCACTTT
j_call: TRBJ2-7; v_call: TRBV5-1; d_call: .; clone_size: .; cdr3_length: 12; cdr3_aa: CASSLEGDEQYF; cdr3_nt: TGCGCCAGCAGCTTGGAAGGGGACGAGCAGTACTTC
j_call: TRBJ2-4; v_call: TRBV27; d_call: TRBD1; clone_size: .; cdr3_length: 13; cdr3_aa: CASSLYRGDIQYF; cdr3_nt: TGTGCCAGCAGTTTGTACAGGGGTGACATTCAGTACTTC
j_call: TRBJ2-7; v_call: TRBV28; d_call: .; clone_size: .; cdr3_length: 12; cdr3_aa: CASSSGSYEQYF; cdr3_nt: TGTGCCAGCAGTTCAGGGTCCTACGAGCAGTACTTC
j_call: TRBJ1-2; v_call: TRBV25-1; d_call: TRBD1; clone_size: .; cdr3_length: 15; cdr3_aa: CASAQTGIGNYGYTF; cdr3_nt: TGTGCCAGCGCACAGACAGGGATCGGGAACTATGGCTACACCTTC
j_call: TRBJ1-2; v_call: TRBV7-9; d_call: .; clone_size: .; cdr3_length: 13; cdr3_aa: CASSQQGYGGYTF; cdr3_nt: TGTGCCAGCAGCCAACAGGGCTACGGCGGCTACACCTTC
j_call: TRBJ2-3; v_call: TRBV19; d_call: .; clone_size: .; cdr3_length: 17; cdr3_aa: CASTPGADRPLADTQYF; cdr3_nt: TGTGCCAGTACCCCGGGGGCGGACAGGCCTCTCGCAGATACGCAGTATTTT
j_call: TRBJ2-3; v_call: TRBV9; d_call: .; clone_size: .; cdr3_length: 16; cdr3_aa: CASSVAEGWYGDTQYF; cdr3_nt: TGTGCCAGCAGCGTAGCAGAAGGGTGGTACGGAGATACGCAGTATTTT
j_call: TRBJ2-7; v_call: TRBV19; d_call: TRBD1; clone_size: .; cdr3_length: 13; cdr3_aa: CASTGGQDYEQYF; cdr3_nt: TGTGCCAGTACCGGGGGACAGGACTACGAGCAGTACTTC